Below are 18 T cell receptor beta chains sequenced from a single sample in a study of graft-versus-host responses after intestinal transplantation. TCRdb's copy holds only in-frame clones and misses some; the assay was immunoSEQ multiplex PCR. Of some 7,600 clones in the sample, approximately 90% are singletons; the top ten hold approximately 1.5%. Specimen: PBMCs, collected 30 to 32 days after intestinal transplant. The origin of the receptors is a human patient who received an intestinal transplant, so some T cells may come from the graft donor.

The genes are TRBV7-9 and TRBJ1-6; the D gene is possibly TRBD1 (5 bases). V lost 1 base to trimming and J lost 0 bases, with 7 bases between them. The CDR3 spans 16 residues. In germline, CDR1 is SEHNR, CDR2 FQNEAQ (reference sequence). CDR3 nucleotides: TGTGCCAGCAGCTTAGGGGGGAGCTCCTATAATTCACCCCTCCACTTT. This sequence encodes CASSLGGSSYNSPLHF.

The chain carries TRBV13 and TRBJ2-7, with D maybe TRBD2 (5 bases). This CDR3 spans 17 amino acids. V lost 2 bases to trimming and J lost 0 bases, with 17 bases between them. Germline loops: CDR1 PRHDT, CDR2 FYEKMQ (reference sequence). The DNA of the CDR3 is TGTGCCAGCAGCTTAACCGGGATAAAAACTAGCTCCTACGAGCAGTACTTC. Encoded protein: CASSLTGIKTSSYEQYF.

The CDR3 here is CASTLGPWYTTGELFF. The CDR3 DNA is TGTGCCAGCACCTTGGGACCGTGGTATACTACCGGGGAGCTGTTTTTT. V gene TRBV9 combines with J gene TRBJ2-2; D may match TRBD1 or TRBD2 (5 bases each). Per germline, CDR1 SGDLS and CDR2 YYNGEE. CDR3 length: 16 residues. Trimming took off 6 bases at V and 5 bases at J, with 20 bases between the two ends.

The chain carries TRBV19 and TRBJ1-2, with TRBD1 matching 7 bases. The V segment lost 4 bases and the J segment 7 bases; nucleotides outside the gene matches: 15. This CDR3 is built from 16 residues. CDR1 and CDR2 from the germline V gene are LNHDA and SQIVND (reference sequence). The CDR3 loop reads CASSSLYDREEGGYTF. The CDR3 region has the DNA TGTGCCAGTAGTAGCCTCTATGACAGGGAAGAAGGTGGCTACACCTTC.

The chain uses TRBV7-9 and TRBJ2-1, with 8 bases identical to TRBD1. The CDR3 totals 17 residues. The V gene end was trimmed by 1 base and the J gene end by 5 bases; junction bases not matched to a gene: 10. Germline lookup yields CDR1 SEHNR and CDR2 FQNEAQ (reference sequence). This CDR3 reads CASSLEWTGSNNNEQFF. For the CDR3, the DNA is TGTGCCAGCAGCTTAGAATGGACAGGGAGTAACAACAATGAGCAGTTCTTC.

The rearrangement joins TRBV6-1 to TRBJ2-6; TRBD2 matches 11 bases. Germline CDR1 is MNHNS and CDR2 is SASEGT. V trimming: 7 bases; J trimming: 3 bases; junction bases outside the gene matches: 2. The CDR3 has 15 amino acids. CDR3 amino acids: CASTSGGFGANVLTF. CDR3 bases: TGTGCCAGCACTAGCGGGGGGTTTGGGGCCAACGTCCTGACTTTC.

The chain carries TRBV18 and TRBJ1-4; perhaps TRBD1 as D (6 bases). Germline CDR1 and CDR2: KGHSH and LQKENI. The CDR3 is 17 residues long. With 6 bases removed from V and 0 bases from J, the gap between germline ends came to 17 bases. CDR3 DNA: TGTGCCAGCTCCGGGACATCGGAACGGGCAACTAATGAAAAACTGTTTTTT. Amino acids: CASSGTSERATNEKLFF.

The V call is TRBV7-8, the J call TRBJ1-1, with D possibly TRBD1 on 5 matching bases. CDR1 is SGHVS, CDR2 FQNEAQ, per germline. V was trimmed by 5 bases and J by 1 base, leaving 14 bases between them. The CDR3 runs 15 residues. The CDR3 nucleotides read TGTGCCAGCAGCCCTAATCTGGGGGAGAACACTGAAGCTTTCTTT. The encoded protein is CASSPNLGENTEAFF.

The rearrangement joins TRBV6-6 to TRBJ1-5; 7 bases line up with TRBD1. The J segment lost 6 bases and the V segment lost 6 bases, leaving 11 bases of the junction unmatched. Germline loops: CDR1 MNHNY, CDR2 SVGAGI (reference sequence). The CDR3 is 15 residues long. Here the CDR3 reads CASSLRQGLGQPQHF. DNA of the CDR3: TGTGCCAGCAGCCTTCGACAGGGTTTGGGTCAGCCCCAGCATTTT.

The chain has TRBV19 and TRBJ1-2; no definite D call. The CDR3 contains 13 residues. V was trimmed by 1 base and J by 2 bases, leaving 5 bases between them. Germline CDR1 LNHDA, CDR2 SQIVND (reference sequence). The CDR3 DNA reads as TGTGCCAGTAGTATAGGGGCAAACTATGGCTACACCTTC. Its translation is CASSIGANYGYTF.

V usage is TRBV11-2 and J usage is TRBJ2-7; D possibly matches TRBD1 or TRBD2 (6 bases each). CDR3 length: 16 residues. The V and J ends lost 2 bases and 3 bases respectively, with 17 bases between them. Germline assignment: CDR1 SGHAT and CDR2 FQNNGV. The CDR3, as DNA: TGTGCCAGCAGCTTAAGGGGTAGCGGAGGGGGCTACGAGCAGTACTTC. Translating it yields CASSLRGSGGGYEQYF.

The gene calls are TRBV25-1 and TRBJ2-7, with D tentatively TRBD1 (6 bases). V shed 4 bases and J shed 4 bases, with 11 bases lying between them. This CDR3 spans 13 amino acids. Germline CDR1 is MGHDK and CDR2 is SYGVNS. The CDR3: CASSANRDYEQYF. The CDR3 DNA reads TGTGCCAGCAGTGCCAACAGGGATTACGAGCAGTACTTC.

This clone was observed a handful of times. V gene TRBV6-4 combines with J gene TRBJ2-6; D remains unclear. The V gene lost 5 bases and the J gene lost 1 base, with 12 bases spanning the gap. Germline V gives CDR1 MRHNA, CDR2 SNTAGT. CDR3 length equals 16 residues. The CDR3: CASSPERASGANVLTF. CDR3 in DNA: TGTGCCAGCAGTCCCGAGAGAGCGTCTGGGGCCAACGTCCTGACTTTC.

The chain combines TRBV5-8 with TRBJ2-3; D uncertain. V was trimmed by 3 bases and J by 4 bases, leaving 18 bases between them. Germline lookup yields CDR1 SGHTS and CDR2 YDEGEE. The CDR3 is 16 amino acids. The DNA of the CDR3 is TGTGCCAGCAGCTCCCCCGGTGGTAGCCCCGCAGATACGCAGTATTTT. Residues: CASSSPGGSPADTQYF. Filled out from reference TRBV5-8 and TRBJ2-3, the complete variable domain reads EAGVTQSPTHLIKTRGQQATLRCSPISGHTSVYWYQQALGLGLQFLLWYDEGEERNRGNFPPRFSGRQFPNYSSELNVNALELEDSALYLCASSSPGGSPADTQYFGPGTRLTVL.

The rearrangement links TRBV7-9 to TRBJ2-3; 9 nucleotides match TRBD2. Germline CDR1 reads SEHNR; CDR2 reads FQNEAQ (reference sequence). J gave up 4 bases and V 10 bases, and 6 bases lay outside the gene matches. The CDR3 runs 13 residues. DNA of the CDR3: TGTGCCACTGTGAGCGGGGGGTCAGATACGCAGTATTTT. Its protein product is CATVSGGSDTQYF.

This chain uses TRBV7-2 with TRBJ2-3; D may be TRBD1 (8 bases). The germline gives CDR1 SGHTA, CDR2 FQGNSA. Trimming stripped 10 bases from V and 3 bases from J, with 17 bases between. The CDR3 contains 14 residues. The CDR3 loop is CATLTGGVTDTQYF. The CDR3 DNA sequence: TGTGCCACCCTTACAGGGGGGGTGACAGATACGCAGTATTTT.

The chain recombines TRBV11-2 with TRBJ2-1, with unresolved D. The CDR3 totals 16 residues. Germline CDR1 is SGHAT and CDR2 is FQNNGV. V was shortened by 3 bases and J by 0 bases, with 12 bases between the two germline ends. CDR3: CASSFLRPFSYNEQFF. Written as DNA, the CDR3 is TGTGCCAGCAGCTTCCTGCGACCGTTCTCCTACAATGAGCAGTTCTTC. Based on the CDR3 plus reference TRBV11-2 and TRBJ2-1, the full variable domain is EAGVAQSPRYKIIEKRQSVAFWCNPISGHATLYWYQQILGQGPKLLIQFQNNGVVDDSQLPKDRFSAERLKGVDSTLKIQPAKLEDSAVYLCASSFLRPFSYNEQFFGPGTRLTVL.

This chain joins TRBV11-2 and TRBJ1-1, with TRBD1 matching 8 bases. V shed 3 bases and J 3 bases; nucleotides not matched to a gene: 3. Germline CDR1 is SGHAT and CDR2 is FQNNGV. This CDR3 spans 14 amino acids. For the CDR3, the DNA is TGTGCCAGCAGCTTTAACAGGGGGGACACTGAAGCTTTCTTT. Translated: CASSFNRGDTEAFF. Variable domain in full (rest from reference TRBV11-2 and TRBJ1-1): EAGVAQSPRYKIIEKRQSVAFWCNPISGHATLYWYQQILGQGPKLLIQFQNNGVVDDSQLPKDRFSAERLKGVDSTLKIQPAKLEDSAVYLCASSFNRGDTEAFFGQGTRLTVV.